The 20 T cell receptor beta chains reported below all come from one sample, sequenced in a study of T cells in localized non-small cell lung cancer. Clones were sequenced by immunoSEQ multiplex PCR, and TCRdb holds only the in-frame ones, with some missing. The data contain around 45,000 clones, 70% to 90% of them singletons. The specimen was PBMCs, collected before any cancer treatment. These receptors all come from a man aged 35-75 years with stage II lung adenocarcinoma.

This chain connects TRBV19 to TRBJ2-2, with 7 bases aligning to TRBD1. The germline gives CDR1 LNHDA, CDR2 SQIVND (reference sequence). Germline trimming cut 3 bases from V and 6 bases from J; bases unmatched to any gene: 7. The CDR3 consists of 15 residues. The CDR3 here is CASSMPIGQAGELFF. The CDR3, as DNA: TGTGCCAGTAGTATGCCTATCGGACAGGCCGGGGAGCTGTTTTTT. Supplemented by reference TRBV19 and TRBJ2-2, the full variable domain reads DGGITQSPKYLFRKEGQNVTLSCEQNLNHDAMYWYRQDPGQGLRLIYYSQIVNDFQKGDIAEGYSVSREKKESFPLTVTSAQKNPTAFYLCASSMPIGQAGELFFGEGSRLTVL.

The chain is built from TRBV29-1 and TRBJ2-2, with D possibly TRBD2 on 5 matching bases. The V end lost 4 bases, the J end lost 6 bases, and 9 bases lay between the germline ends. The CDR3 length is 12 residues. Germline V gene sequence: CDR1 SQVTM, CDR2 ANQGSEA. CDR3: CSVVRDSGELFF. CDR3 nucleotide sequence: TGCAGCGTTGTGAGGGATTCCGGGGAGCTGTTTTTT.

The CDR3 DNA reads TGCGCCAGCAGCCCGGCCTTCCGCTCTGGAAACACCATATATTTT. It translates to CASSPAFRSGNTIYF. J is TRBJ1-3 and V is TRBV4-1; D gene uncertain. This CDR3 is 15 amino acids long. V lost 4 bases to trimming and J lost 0 bases, with 10 bases between them. Germline CDR1 MGHRA, CDR2 YSYEKL.

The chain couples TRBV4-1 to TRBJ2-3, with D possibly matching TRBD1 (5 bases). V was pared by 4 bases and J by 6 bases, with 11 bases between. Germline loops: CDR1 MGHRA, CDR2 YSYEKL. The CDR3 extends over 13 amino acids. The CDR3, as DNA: TGCGCCAGCAGCCTTAGGGGTCTGGATACGCAGTATTTT. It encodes CASSLRGLDTQYF.

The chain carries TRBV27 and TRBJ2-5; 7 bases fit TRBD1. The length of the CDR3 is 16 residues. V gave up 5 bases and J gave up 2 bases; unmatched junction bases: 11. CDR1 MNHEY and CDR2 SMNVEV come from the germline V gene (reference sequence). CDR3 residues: CASSAQGQVIQETQYF. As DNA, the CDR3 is TGTGCCAGCAGTGCCCAAGGACAGGTCATTCAAGAGACCCAGTACTTC.

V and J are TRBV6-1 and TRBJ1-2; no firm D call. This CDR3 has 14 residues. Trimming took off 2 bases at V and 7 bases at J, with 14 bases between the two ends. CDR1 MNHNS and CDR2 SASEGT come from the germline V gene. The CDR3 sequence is CASSEFPWTGGYTF. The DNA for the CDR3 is TGTGCCAGCAGTGAATTCCCCTGGACGGGTGGCTACACCTTC.

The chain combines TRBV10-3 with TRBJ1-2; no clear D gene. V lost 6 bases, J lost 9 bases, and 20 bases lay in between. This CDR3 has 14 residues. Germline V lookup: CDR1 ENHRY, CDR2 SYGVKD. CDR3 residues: CAIRGSASLGSYTF. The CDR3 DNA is TGTGCCATCAGAGGGTCAGCCAGCCTCGGGAGCTACACCTTC.

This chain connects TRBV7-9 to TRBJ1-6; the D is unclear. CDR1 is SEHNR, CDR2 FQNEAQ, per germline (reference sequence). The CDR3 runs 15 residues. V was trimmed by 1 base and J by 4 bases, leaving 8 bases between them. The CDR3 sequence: CASSLGAAYNSPLHF. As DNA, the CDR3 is TGTGCCAGCAGCTTAGGGGCGGCTTATAATTCACCCCTCCACTTT.

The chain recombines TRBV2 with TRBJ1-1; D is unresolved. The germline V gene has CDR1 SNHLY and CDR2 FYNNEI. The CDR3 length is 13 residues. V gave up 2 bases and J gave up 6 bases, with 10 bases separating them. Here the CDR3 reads CASSELSLPEAFF. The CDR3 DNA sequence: TGTGCCAGCAGTGAACTGTCGTTACCTGAAGCTTTCTTT.

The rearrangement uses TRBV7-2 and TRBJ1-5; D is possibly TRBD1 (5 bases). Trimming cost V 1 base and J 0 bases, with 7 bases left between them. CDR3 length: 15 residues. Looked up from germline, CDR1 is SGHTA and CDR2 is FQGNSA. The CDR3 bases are TGTGCCAGCAGCTTAGAAACAGGTAGCAATCAGCCCCAGCATTTT. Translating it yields CASSLETGSNQPQHF. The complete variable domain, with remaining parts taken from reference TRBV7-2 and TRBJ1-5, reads GAGVSQSPSNKVTEKGKDVELRCDPISGHTALYWYRQSLGQGLEFLIYFQGNSAPDKSGLPSDRFSAERTGGSVSTLTIQRTQQEDSAVYLCASSLETGSNQPQHFGDGTRLSIL.

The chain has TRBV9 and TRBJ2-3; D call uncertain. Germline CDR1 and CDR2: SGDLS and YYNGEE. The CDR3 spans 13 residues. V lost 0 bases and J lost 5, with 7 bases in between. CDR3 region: CASSVVNGDTQYF. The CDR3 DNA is TGTGCCAGCAGCGTAGTGAATGGAGATACGCAGTATTTT.

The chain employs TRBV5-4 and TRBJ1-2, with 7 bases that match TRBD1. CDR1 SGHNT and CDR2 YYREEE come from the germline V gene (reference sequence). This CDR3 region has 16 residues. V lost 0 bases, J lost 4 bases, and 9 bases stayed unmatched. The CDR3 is CASSLGGGQTLYGYTF. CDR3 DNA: TGTGCCAGCAGCTTGGGAGGGGGACAGACCCTCTATGGCTACACCTTC.

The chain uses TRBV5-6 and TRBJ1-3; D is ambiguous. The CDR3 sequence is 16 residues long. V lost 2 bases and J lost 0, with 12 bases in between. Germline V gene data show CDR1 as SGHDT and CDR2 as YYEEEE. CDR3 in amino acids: CASSFGAAFSGNTIYF. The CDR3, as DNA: TGTGCCAGCAGCTTTGGAGCAGCATTCTCTGGAAACACCATATATTTT.

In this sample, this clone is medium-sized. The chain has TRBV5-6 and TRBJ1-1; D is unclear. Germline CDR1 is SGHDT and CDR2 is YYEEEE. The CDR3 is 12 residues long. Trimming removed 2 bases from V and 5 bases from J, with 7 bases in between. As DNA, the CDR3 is TGTGCCAGCAGCTTTTTAGGGACTGAAGCTTTCTTT. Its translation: CASSFLGTEAFF.

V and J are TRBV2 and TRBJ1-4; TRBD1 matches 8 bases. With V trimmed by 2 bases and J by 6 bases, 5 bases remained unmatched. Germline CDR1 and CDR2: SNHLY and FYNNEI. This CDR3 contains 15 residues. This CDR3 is CASSEQGAEYEKLFF. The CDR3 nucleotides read TGTGCCAGCAGTGAACAGGGGGCTGAGTATGAAAAACTGTTTTTT.

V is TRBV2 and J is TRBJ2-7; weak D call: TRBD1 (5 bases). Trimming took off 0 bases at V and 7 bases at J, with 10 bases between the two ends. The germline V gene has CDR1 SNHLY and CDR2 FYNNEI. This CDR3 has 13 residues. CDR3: CASSEARKGEQYV. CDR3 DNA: TGTGCCAGCAGTGAAGCGCGGAAGGGGGAGCAGTACGTC.

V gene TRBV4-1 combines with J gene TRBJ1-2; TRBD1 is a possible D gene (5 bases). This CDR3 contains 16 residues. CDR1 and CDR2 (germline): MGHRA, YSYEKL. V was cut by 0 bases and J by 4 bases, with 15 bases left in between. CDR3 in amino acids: CASSQDWPTEFYGYTF. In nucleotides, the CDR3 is TGCGCCAGCAGCCAAGATTGGCCGACAGAATTCTATGGCTACACCTTC.

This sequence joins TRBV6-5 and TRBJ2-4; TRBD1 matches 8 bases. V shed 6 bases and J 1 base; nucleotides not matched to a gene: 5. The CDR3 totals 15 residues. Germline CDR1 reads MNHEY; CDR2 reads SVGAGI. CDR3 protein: CASSQDREAKNIQYF. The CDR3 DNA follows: TGTGCCAGCAGCCAGGACAGGGAGGCCAAAAACATTCAGTACTTC.

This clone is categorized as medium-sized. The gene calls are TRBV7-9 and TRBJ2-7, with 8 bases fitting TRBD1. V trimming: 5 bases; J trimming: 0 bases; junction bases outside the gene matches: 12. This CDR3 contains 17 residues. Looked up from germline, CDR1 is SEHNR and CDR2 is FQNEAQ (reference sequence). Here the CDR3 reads CASSLSPGTGLSYEQYF. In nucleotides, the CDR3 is TGTGCCAGCAGCCTGTCCCCCGGGACAGGCCTCTCCTACGAGCAGTACTTC.

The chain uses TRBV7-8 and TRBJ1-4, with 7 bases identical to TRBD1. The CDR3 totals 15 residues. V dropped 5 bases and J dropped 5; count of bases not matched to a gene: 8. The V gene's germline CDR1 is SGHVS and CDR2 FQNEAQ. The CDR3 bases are TGTGCCAGCAGCGGGGTGACAGGGATCAATGAAAAACTGTTTTTT. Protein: CASSGVTGINEKLFF.